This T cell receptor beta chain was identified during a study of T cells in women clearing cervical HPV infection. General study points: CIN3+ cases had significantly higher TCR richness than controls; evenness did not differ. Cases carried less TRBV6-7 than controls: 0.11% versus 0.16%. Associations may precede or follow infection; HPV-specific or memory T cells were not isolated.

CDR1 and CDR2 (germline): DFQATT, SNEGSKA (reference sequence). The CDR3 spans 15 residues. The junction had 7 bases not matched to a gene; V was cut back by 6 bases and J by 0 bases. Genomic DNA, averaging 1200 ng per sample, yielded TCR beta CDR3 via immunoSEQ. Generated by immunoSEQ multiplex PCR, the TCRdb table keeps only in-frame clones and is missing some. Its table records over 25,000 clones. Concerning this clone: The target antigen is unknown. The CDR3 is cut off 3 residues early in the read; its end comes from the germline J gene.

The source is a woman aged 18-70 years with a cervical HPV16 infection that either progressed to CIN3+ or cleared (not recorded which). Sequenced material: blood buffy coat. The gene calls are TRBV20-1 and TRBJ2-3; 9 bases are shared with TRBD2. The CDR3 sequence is CSAPRGGASTDTQYF. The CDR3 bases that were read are TGCAGTGCACCCCGCGGGGGGGCCAGCACAGATACG.